The 22 T cell receptor beta chains listed next were all sequenced from one sample in a study of blood T cells in healthy people across ages. It was with a sample-barcoded 5' primer and a J-beta primer mix that a second PCR of roughly 7 to 12 cycles was run. TCRdb re-derived calls from the 5' RACE reads in MiXCR, one entry per CDR3 protein. The sample has 700,000 or so distinct CDR3 sequences; 22% are singletons. Sequences were obtained from blood. The receptor source for this set is a man aged 70 or older in good health.

The chain couples TRBV19 to TRBJ2-5; 9 bases align to TRBD1. Germline V lookup: CDR1 LNHDA, CDR2 SQIVND (reference sequence). CDR3 size: 16 residues. Losses at the gene ends were 6 bases for V and 4 bases for J; bases not matched to a gene: 12. CDR3 amino acids: CASSIPGQGNRETQYF. The CDR3 DNA reads as TGTGCCAGTAGCATACCGGGACAGGGTAATCGAGAGACCCAGTACTTC.

The rearrangement uses TRBV29-1 and TRBJ1-1; D not certain. Between the trimmed V and J ends, which lost 5 bases and 1 base, there was a span of 8 bases. Per germline, CDR1 SQVTM and CDR2 ANQGSEA. This CDR3 contains 12 residues. DNA for the CDR3: TGCAGCGTTAAGACGGCGAACACTGAAGCTTTCTTT. This encodes CSVKTANTEAFF.

Ten or more counts support this clonotype. CDR3 DNA: TGTGCCAGCAGCCACTATCAAGGAAGCGGGGGTTGGACAGATACGCAGTATTTT. This encodes CASSHYQGSGGWTDTQYF. The rearrangement uses TRBV3-1 and TRBJ2-3, with 8 positions matching TRBD2. V gave up 3 bases and J gave up 3 bases; unmatched junction bases: 14. Germline CDR1 reads LGHDT; CDR2 reads YNNKEL (reference sequence). The CDR3 contains 18 residues.

This clonotype has at least ten counts. The chain joins TRBV10-3 to TRBJ2-1; D is tentatively TRBD1 or TRBD2 (6 bases each). The J call could be wrong; TRBJ2-7 is a better fit for the DNA end. Germline loops: CDR1 ENHRY, CDR2 SYGVKD. CDR3 length: 13 residues. The chain's CDR3 is CATQGRGQVEQYF. The CDR3 DNA sequence: TGTGCCACACAGGGTCGGGGGCAGGTCGAGCAGTACTTC.

This clonotype was seen ten or more times. This rearrangement joins TRBV6-6 to TRBJ2-4; unclear D gene. Trimming cost V 0 bases and J 0 bases, with 6 bases left between them. The CDR3 totals 15 residues. Germline V gives CDR1 MNHNY, CDR2 SVGAGI (reference sequence). CDR3 sequence: CASSYSHLAKNIQYF. DNA for the CDR3: TGTGCCAGCAGTTACTCGCACTTAGCCAAAAACATTCAGTACTTC.

This clonotype was observed a handful of times. The rearrangement uses TRBV20-1 and TRBJ1-5, with D uncertain. The V gene lost 6 bases and the J gene lost 3 bases, with 9 bases spanning the gap. Germline loops: CDR1 DFQATT, CDR2 SNEGSKA (reference sequence). The CDR3 has 12 amino acids. CDR3 amino acids: CSASRNNQPQHF. Here the CDR3 DNA reads TGCAGTGCCAGTCGGAACAATCAGCCCCAGCATTTT.

V is TRBV6-6 and J is TRBJ1-1, with D maybe TRBD1 (5 bases). The CDR3 runs 14 residues. Germline loops: CDR1 MNHNY, CDR2 SVGAGI (reference sequence). V was cut by 5 bases and J by 3 bases, with 13 bases left in between. CDR3 sequence (DNA): TGTGCCAGCAGTAGACTCCCGGGGGACACTGAAGCTTTCTTT. Its translation is CASSRLPGDTEAFF.

This clonotype was counted ten times or more. The chain combines TRBV20-1 with TRBJ2-1; D is ambiguous. This CDR3 spans 17 amino acids. The germline V gene encodes CDR1 DFQATT and CDR2 SNEGSKA (reference sequence). Trimming removed 1 base from V and 3 bases from J, with 19 bases in between. The CDR3 DNA follows: TGCAGTGCTAGAGTGGAGTTTCGGTCCGAAAACTACAATGAGCAGTTCTTC. Translating it yields CSARVEFRSENYNEQFF.

The genes are TRBV5-1 and TRBJ2-1, with 8 bases identical to TRBD2. The CDR3 totals 13 residues. V shed 6 bases, J shed 3 bases, and the junction held 2 bases outside the gene matches. The V gene's germline CDR1 is SGHRS and CDR2 YFSETQ. The CDR3 is CASNSGSYNEQFF. DNA of the CDR3: TGCGCCAGCAACAGCGGGAGCTACAATGAGCAGTTCTTC.

This sequence joins TRBV7-2 and TRBJ2-1; D remains unclear. This CDR3 has 15 amino acids. Trimming left V 1 base short and J 3 bases short, with 10 bases between. The V gene's germline CDR1 is SGHTA and CDR2 FQGNSA. The CDR3 DNA follows: TGTGCCAGCAGCTTAGTTTACAGACACTACAATGAGCAGTTCTTC. As protein: CASSLVYRHYNEQFF.

This clonotype was picked up a small number of times. V is TRBV6-2 or TRBV6-3 and J is TRBJ2-1; 9 nucleotides align to TRBD1. The CDR3 sequence is 11 residues long. V dropped 8 bases and J dropped 7; count of bases not matched to a gene: 0. CDR1 is MNHEY and CDR2 is SVGEGT in the germline V gene. CDR3 nucleotides: TGTGCCAGCGGACAGGGGAATGAGCAGTTCTTC. It specifies CASGQGNEQFF.

A word on this clonotype: The junction departs from germline at one end; a sequencing error may be responsible. The rearrangement joins TRBV20-1 to TRBJ2-7; D possibly corresponds to TRBD2 (5 bases). The CDR3 contains 13 residues. Germline V gene data show CDR1 as DFQATT and CDR2 as SNEGSKA (reference sequence). The DNA for the CDR3 is TGCAGTGCTTGGCCTGGAGGTATTTACGAGCAGCACTTC. Translated, it gives CSAWPGGIYEQHF.

V and J are TRBV12-3 or TRBV12-4 and TRBJ2-7; 15 bases are a match to TRBD2. V lost 1 base to trimming and J lost 4 bases; unmatched junction nucleotides: 5. The CDR3 contains 17 residues. The CDR3 spells CASSLGGLAGGVYEQYF. In nucleotides, the CDR3 is TGTGCCAGCAGTTTAGGGGGACTAGCGGGGGGTGTTTACGAGCAGTACTTC.

This chain links TRBV14 with TRBJ1-2; the D gene is possibly TRBD1 (5 bases). The CDR3 totals 13 residues. In germline, CDR1 is SGHDN, CDR2 FVKESK. Deletions cut 5 bases from V and 4 bases from J, with 11 bases between. The CDR3 here is CASSATELYGYTF. For the CDR3, the DNA is TGTGCCAGCAGCGCGACAGAACTCTATGGCTACACCTTC.

This clonotype was observed a handful of times. V usage is TRBV28 and J usage is TRBJ1-3; D is ambiguous. CDR1 and CDR2 (germline): MDHEN, SYDVKM. V dropped 2 bases and J dropped 0 bases, with 5 bases sitting between them. The CDR3 is 14 amino acids. The CDR3 sequence: CASSLPSSGNTIYF. The CDR3 DNA reads TGTGCCAGCAGTTTACCCAGCTCTGGAAACACCATATATTTT.

The rearrangement uses TRBV30 and TRBJ2-7; D assignment may be TRBD1 or TRBD2 (5 bases each). The CDR3 length is 14 residues. Germline V gene data show CDR1 as GTSNPN and CDR2 as SVGIG (reference sequence). V was trimmed by 2 bases and J by 4 bases, leaving 15 bases between them. The CDR3 sequence is CAWSLGTGSYEQYV. The CDR3 DNA reads as TGTGCCTGGAGTTTAGGGACGGGATCATACGAGCAGTACGTC.

This clonotype was picked up a small number of times. The V call is TRBV19, the J call TRBJ2-5; D assignment may be TRBD1 or TRBD2 (5 bases each). With 5 bases removed from V and 1 base from J, the gap between germline ends came to 11 bases. Per germline, CDR1 LNHDA and CDR2 SQIVND (reference sequence). This CDR3 is built from 14 residues. The CDR3 region has the DNA TGTGCCAGTAGTCCGGGACGTCTCCAAGAGACCCAGTACTTC. Translation gives CASSPGRLQETQYF.

Worth noting for this clonotype: The junction departs from germline at one end; a sequencing error may be responsible. The CDR3 DNA is TGTGACAGCAGCTTGGCTGTGCCGCCTAAGGAGCAGTACTTC. Translation gives CDSSLAVPPKEQYF. The chain couples TRBV5-6 to TRBJ2-1, with D unclear. The assigned J gene may be wrong: the sequence end matches TRBJ2-7 better. The CDR3 is 14 residues long. Germline CDR1 SGHDT, CDR2 YYEEEE.

This clonotype was detected only a few times. This may arise from a read error, as a much more abundant clone is one base away. This chain links TRBV7-9 with TRBJ1-2, with 8 bases that match TRBD1. CDR3 size: 14 residues. Germline lookup yields CDR1 SEHNR and CDR2 FQNEAQ (reference sequence). The V segment lost 7 bases and the J segment 4 bases; nucleotides outside the gene matches: 8. CDR3 in amino acids: CASNGDRGLYGYTF. DNA of the CDR3: TGTGCCAGCAACGGTGACAGGGGCCTCTATGGCTACACCTTC.

The sample holds a few counts of this clonotype. The chain is built from TRBV3-1 and TRBJ1-1; D uncertain. Germline CDR1 reads LGHDT; CDR2 reads YNNKEL (reference sequence). Trimming took off 4 bases at V and 5 bases at J, with 11 bases between the two ends. CDR3 length: 13 residues. The CDR3 spells CASSPRTRTEAFF. CDR3 coding DNA: TGTGCCAGCAGCCCCCGTACAAGAACTGAAGCTTTCTTT.

This clonotype showed up just a few times. The chain's CDR3 is CASSLGAGDQRAYGYTF. CDR3 DNA: TGCGCCAGCAGCCTTGGGGCAGGGGATCAACGAGCCTATGGCTACACCTTC. V usage is TRBV5-1 and J usage is TRBJ1-2; maybe TRBD1 (6 bases). Germline V lookup: CDR1 SGHRS, CDR2 YFSETQ. The CDR3 spans 17 residues. Trimming removed 4 bases at V and 4 bases at J, with 23 bases between.

This clonotype was picked up a small number of times. CDR3 protein: CASNHNEQFF. CDR3 coding DNA: TGTGCCAGCAACCACAATGAGCAGTTCTTC. J is TRBJ2-5 and V is TRBV12-3 or TRBV12-4; D gene ambiguous. Matching the DNA end better, TRBJ2-1 makes the J call doubtful. The CDR3 is 10 amino acids.